This TCR beta chain was profiled in a study of immune characterization of retroperitoneal liposarcoma (dated by TCRdb to between 2018 and 2021). This clonotype was detected a few times. Its antigen is currently not known. The input lacks base qualities; no much larger clone sits a single base away. The protocol used for the library was PCR. Reads for this sample came from a NextSeq 500. The public reads were quality trimmed at Q25 with fastp and then assembled into clones with MiXCR by TCRdb, keeping productive beta chains. Entries that share a CDR3 protein sequence are merged under the most common genes and DNA. For this sample the table gives approximately 3,200 distinct CDR3 sequences, of which about 47% were detected only once. The top ten clones comprise less than 50% of the sample. CDR1 and CDR2, looked up from the germline V gene, are SGHAT and FQNNGV. Trimming costs V 7 bases and J 4 bases, and their ends lie 10 bases apart. The CDR3 starts with the cysteine, ends with the phenylalanine, and has 12 residues. Only CDR3 DNA is held: 36 bases, read in frame from base 1.

The rearrangement combines TRBV11-2 with TRBJ2-5, with an unclear D gene assignment. Sequencing input: tumor tissue. The source is a male donor with retroperitoneal liposarcoma. The DNA reads as follows: TGTGCCAGCACCAACCTGGGAGAGACCCAGTACTTC. Its protein is CASTNLGETQYF.